This T cell receptor (beta chain) is drawn from a study of blood T cell dynamics during melanoma immunotherapy. The CDR3 has 18 amino acids. CDR1 is SGHTA, CDR2 FQGNSA, per germline. V lost 8 bases to trimming and J lost 7 bases, with 32 bases between them. Whole-study findings and limits: PBMC repertoires of eventual disease-control patients split at W3 into clonality or diversity gains.

About this clone itself: The antigen remains unidentified.

Every bulk PBMC sample received the same 350 ng of DNA. Data came from immunoSEQ multiplex PCR; TCRdb stores just in-frame clones and leaves some out. The data hold 15,000 or so clones, with around 90% observed a single time. Time point here: week 3, after first cycle of checkpoint inhibitor. Blood was drawn before treatment and at week 3 after checkpoint blockade. Apart from a couple of fast progressors, RECIST 1.1 response was judged 12 weeks post-infusion. The source was blood, collected from a patient treated with checkpoint blockade. The chain couples TRBV7-2 to TRBJ1-2; D is unclear. The TCR sequence derives from a human donor with melanoma. Written as DNA, the CDR3 is TGTGCCAGCCTCCCCGGGCCCAAACCCTCACCGCTAACCAGTGGCTACACCTTC. It yields the protein CASLPGPKPSPLTSGYTF.